This record covers a single TCR beta chain. The germline V gene has CDR1 SGHTA and CDR2 FQGTGA. The CDR3 is made up of 14 amino acids. The V segment lost 8 bases and the J segment 7 bases; nucleotides outside the gene matches: 11. This sample stems from a study of blood T cell repertoires in COVID-19. Looking at the study overall: The samples span acute and convalescent COVID-19 from the United States, Italy and Spain. In each case, the material was cDNA or gDNA derived from T cells, B-cell-depleted T cells, or PBMCs.

Original analysis: Estimation of nucleated cell counts relied on the amplification of reference gene primers. Clones were read by immunoSEQ multiplex PCR, and TCRdb kept only the in-frame ones, dropping some. V, J and clone size were drawn from that table, and D and trimming were deduced from the DNA. The profile shows about 54,000 clones, 86% of them singletons. This rearrangement joins TRBV7-3 to TRBJ2-1, with TRBD1 identical over 7 bases. The sequence came from a human donor in a cohort sampled during active COVID-19. Sequenced input: peripheral blood. The CDR3: CASGVGTARNEQFF. In DNA form, the CDR3 reads TGTGCCAGCGGGGTGGGGACAGCTCGGAATGAGCAGTTCTTC.